The 8 T cell receptor beta chains given below trace back to one sample, sequenced in a study of T cells in Graves' hyperthyroidism and ophthalmopathy. TCR beta CDR3 sequences were amplified from RNA transcripts. HTBI primers drove first-round RT-PCR of the TCR CDR3. TCRdb re-called the multiplex PCR reads through MiXCR, storing one row per CDR3 protein. The sample consists of roughly 240,000 distinct CDR3 sequences, 24% of them appearing once. Input material: blood. The source of these receptors is a woman between 40 and 50 years old with Graves' ophthalmopathy.

This clonotype was observed at least ten times. The chain recombines TRBV12-3 or TRBV12-4 with TRBJ1-5, with 10 nucleotides matching TRBD1. This CDR3 contains 17 residues. Trimming removed 7 bases from V and 6 bases from J; junction bases left unmatched: 15. The CDR3 DNA sequence: TGTGCCAGCAATTACCCGACAGGGGGCGAATATGGTCAGCCCCAGCATTTT. Its protein product is CASNYPTGGEYGQPQHF.

The chain joins TRBV20-1 to TRBJ2-5; D is unresolved. Germline CDR1 reads DFQATT; CDR2 reads SNEGSKA (reference sequence). V dropped 0 bases and J dropped 5 bases, with 22 bases sitting between them. The CDR3 has 17 residues. CDR3 amino acids: CSARDSLGGDPRETQYF. CDR3 nucleotide sequence: TGCAGTGCTAGAGATTCCCTGGGCGGAGATCCCCGGGAGACCCAGTACTTC.

This clonotype was recorded many times. The CDR3 sequence is CASSDAYSNQPQHF. CDR3 DNA sequence: TGTGCCAGCAGTGACGCTTATAGCAATCAGCCCCAGCATTTT. The V and J genes are TRBV6-1 and TRBJ1-5, with D unresolved. This CDR3 spans 14 amino acids. Germline V gives CDR1 MNHNS, CDR2 SASEGT. The ends were cut back, 3 bases at V and 0 bases at J, with 6 bases in the middle.

This clonotype was recorded at least ten times. The chain uses TRBV9 and TRBJ1-1, with unresolved D. V was cut by 0 bases and J by 6 bases, with 9 bases left in between. This CDR3 has 13 amino acids. CDR1 and CDR2 from the germline V gene are SGDLS and YYNGEE. Written as DNA, the CDR3 is TGTGCCAGCAGCGTAGAGGAAGTATCTGAAGCTTTCTTT. Its protein is CASSVEEVSEAFF.

This clonotype has only one observation. As DNA, the CDR3 is TGTGCCAGCAGTCGCAATACAGGGAACACTGAAGCTTTCTTT. Translation gives CASSRNTGNTEAFF. V usage is TRBV27 and J usage is TRBJ1-1; D may be TRBD1 (5 bases). Looked up from germline, CDR1 is MNHEY and CDR2 is SMNVEV (reference sequence). The CDR3 is 14 residues long. Trimming pared 5 bases from V and 1 base from J, leaving 11 bases between.

Ten or more counts support this clonotype. The chain is built from TRBV12-3 or TRBV12-4 and TRBJ1-5, with no clear D. The CDR3 spans 13 residues. Trimming took off 2 bases at V and 0 bases at J, with 2 bases between the two ends. CDR3 loop: CASSLHSNQPQHF. CDR3 nucleotides: TGTGCCAGCAGTTTACATAGCAATCAGCCCCAGCATTTT.

This clonotype was detected ten times or more. The chain links TRBV2 to TRBJ2-2, with 7 bases that match TRBD1. V lost 10 bases to trimming and J lost 2 bases; unmatched junction nucleotides: 16. Germline V lookup: CDR1 SNHLY, CDR2 FYNNEI. The CDR3 is made up of 17 amino acids. As DNA, the CDR3 is TGTGCCACCCCGAGGGGCGGCTCAGGGGGTAACACCGGGGAGCTGTTTTTT. It yields the protein CATPRGGSGGNTGELFF.

This clonotype was seen many times. The chain is built from TRBV20-1 and TRBJ2-4; a possible D gene is TRBD1 (6 bases). Germline V gives CDR1 DFQATT, CDR2 SNEGSKA (reference sequence). The CDR3 spans 16 residues. V was shortened by 0 bases and J by 0 bases, with 12 bases between the two germline ends. CDR3 sequence (DNA): TGCAGTGCTAGAGATGGGGGCCGAATAGCCAAAAACATTCAGTACTTC. Its protein product is CSARDGGRIAKNIQYF.